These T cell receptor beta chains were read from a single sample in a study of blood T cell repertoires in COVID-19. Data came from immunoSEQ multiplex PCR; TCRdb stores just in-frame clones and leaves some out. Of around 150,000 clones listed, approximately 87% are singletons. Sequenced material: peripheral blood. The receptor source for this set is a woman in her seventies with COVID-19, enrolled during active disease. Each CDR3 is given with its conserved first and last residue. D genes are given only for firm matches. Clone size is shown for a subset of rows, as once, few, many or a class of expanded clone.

CDR3: CASTRDPPYEQYF; DNA: TGTGCCAGCACCCGGGATCCCCCCTACGAGCAGTACTTC; D: -; J: TRBJ2-7; size: -; V: TRBV12-3/TRBV12-4
CDR3: CASTSGVGAYEQYF; DNA: TGTGCCAGCACGAGCGGGGTGGGGGCCTACGAGCAGTACTTC; D: TRBD2; J: TRBJ2-7; size: -; V: TRBV28
CDR3: CASSHGQGIFYEKLFF; DNA: TGTGCCAGCAGCCACGGACAGGGGATATTTTATGAAAAACTGTTTTTT; D: TRBD1; J: TRBJ1-4; size: -; V: TRBV16
CDR3: CASSQEGRVNTEAFF; DNA: TGTGCCAGCAGTCAGGAGGGCAGGGTAAACACTGAAGCTTTCTTT; D: -; J: TRBJ1-1; size: -; V: TRBV28
CDR3: CASSRLAGTTGNEQFF; DNA: TGTGCCAGCAGTCGACTAGCGGGGACAACGGGTAATGAGCAGTTCTTC; D: TRBD2; J: TRBJ2-1; size: -; V: TRBV27
CDR3: CASSETGFGEKLFF; DNA: TGTGCCAGCAGCGAGACAGGTTTTGGTGAAAAACTGTTTTTT; D: -; J: TRBJ1-4; size: few; V: TRBV2
CDR3: CASSFQDSHQETQYF; DNA: TGTGCCAGCAGTTTCCAGGACTCTCATCAAGAGACCCAGTACTTC; D: -; J: TRBJ2-5; size: -; V: TRBV2
CDR3: CASSFRTSGGARETQYF; DNA: TGTGCCAGCAGCTTTCGGACTAGCGGGGGGGCCCGGGAGACCCAGTACTTC; D: TRBD2; J: TRBJ2-5; size: -; V: TRBV5-4
CDR3: CAISGGENQPQHF; DNA: TGTGCCATCAGCGGAGGGGAAAATCAGCCCCAGCATTTT; D: -; J: TRBJ1-5; size: -; V: TRBV10-3
CDR3: CAISERGSPTGELFF; DNA: TGTGCCATCAGTGAAAGGGGATCCCCTACCGGGGAGCTGTTTTTT; D: -; J: TRBJ2-2; size: -; V: TRBV10-3
CDR3: CASTLTGFYGYTF; DNA: TGTGCCAGCACCCTCACGGGGTTCTATGGCTACACCTTC; D: -; J: TRBJ1-2; size: -; V: TRBV28
CDR3: CAWGSGPNTEAFF; DNA: TGTGCCTGGGGTTCAGGGCCGAACACTGAAGCTTTCTTT; D: -; J: TRBJ1-1; size: -; V: TRBV30
CDR3: CASSSNTNYGYTF; DNA: TGCGCCAGCAGCTCCAACACTAACTATGGCTACACCTTC; D: -; J: TRBJ1-2; size: -; V: TRBV5-1
CDR3: CASSPGGYYGYTF; DNA: TGTGCCAGCAGCCCAGGGGGATACTATGGCTACACCTTC; D: TRBD1; J: TRBJ1-2; size: -; V: TRBV7-9
CDR3: CASSSGTRGETQYF; DNA: TGCGCCAGCAGCTCCGGGACTAGGGGGGAGACCCAGTACTTC; D: TRBD2; J: TRBJ2-5; size: -; V: TRBV5-1
CDR3: CAIGPTASDSYEQYF; DNA: TGTGCCATCGGCCCGACAGCCTCAGACTCCTACGAGCAGTACTTC; D: -; J: TRBJ2-7; size: -; V: TRBV10-3
CDR3: CASSSTGYTGKLFF; DNA: TGTGCCAGCTCATCGACAGGGTACACCGGGAAGCTGTTTTTT; D: TRBD1; J: TRBJ2-2; size: -; V: TRBV18
CDR3: CASSRDRGSYEQYF; DNA: TGTGCCAGCAGTCGGGACAGGGGCTCATACGAGCAGTACTTC; D: TRBD1; J: TRBJ2-7; size: -; V: TRBV4-2